This TCR beta chain derives from a study of cytomegalovirus exposure and HLA in healthy donors. Whole-study context: Among fewer than 500 genotyped donors, about 83% fell in the Caucasian-associated ancestry cluster.

This clone was observed once. The antigen is unknown. The germline CDR1 and CDR2 sequences are MGHDK and SYGVNS. J was trimmed by 0 bases and V by 4 bases; bases with no gene match: 0. The CDR3 is 15 amino acids. Overall study results and limits: Donors belonging to an Asian-associated ancestry cluster reportedly showed fewer N-insertions in productive TCRs than the approximately 670-donor mean, according to what a later analysis found. The classifier was said to identify cytomegalovirus status with high specificity and sensitivity.

The study ran its PCR with 60 Vbeta and 13 Jbeta primers. The assay was immunoSEQ multiplex PCR, and TCRdb's table has in-frame clones only and misses some. The sample gives tens of thousands of clones, around 80% of which show up once; approximately 2.7% is in the top ten. The specimen was PBMCs. The chain joins TRBV25-1 to TRBJ1-3; 10 bases are shared with TRBD1. This receptor was identified in a male donor in good health and CMV-seropositive. The CDR3 nucleotides read TGTGCCAGCAGTGGACAGGGGGCCTCTGGAAACACCATATATTTT. This gives the protein CASSGQGASGNTIYF.